This T cell receptor beta chain was observed in a study of blood T cell repertoires in COVID-19. In the study overall: Italy, Spain and the United States were the sources of the convalescent and acute COVID-19 samples. In each case, the material was cDNA or gDNA derived from T cells, B-cell-depleted T cells, or PBMCs.

CDR3 length equals 14 residues. V dropped 4 bases and J dropped 4; count of bases not matched to a gene: 5. The germline gives CDR1 SQVTM, CDR2 ANQGSEA. Libraries were prepared by immunoSEQ multiplex PCR; TCRdb keeps only in-frame clonotypes and omits some of them. Here the sample spans some 59,000 clones, about nine tenths being singletons. This clone came up once. The sequence was collected from a man between 60 and 75 years old with acute or convalescent COVID-19. Sequences were obtained from peripheral blood. This chain joins TRBV29-1 and TRBJ2-2, with 8 nucleotides matching TRBD1. This CDR3 is CSVGVDRATGELFF. DNA of the CDR3: TGCAGCGTTGGAGTGGACAGGGCCACCGGGGAGCTGTTTTTT.